A selection of T cell receptor beta chains follows, all from one sample in a study of T cells after yellow fever vaccination. TCRdb recomputed calls from the 5' RACE reads with MiXCR, one row per CDR3 protein. The table has some 200,000 distinct CDR3 sequences, 11% seen once. The source was CD8+ T cells sorted from PBMCs, collected 15 days after the yellow fever booster vaccination. Receptor source: a man aged 18 to 29 who received the YFV17D yellow fever vaccine. The CDR3 runs from the conserved cysteine through the conserved F or W. The D gene is left open where the match is weak. The listing skips clone size in some rows; elsewhere it reads once, few, many or a size class.

abundance	v_gene	j_gene	len	d_gene	CDR3aa	CDR3nt
-	TRBV9	TRBJ2-7	15	TRBD1	CASSPRDRATYEQYF	TGTGCCAGCAGCCCCCGGGACAGAGCAACCTACGAGCAGTACTTC
few	TRBV7-8	TRBJ1-2	15	-	CASSSFPVGIYGYTF	TGTGCCAGCAGCTCCTTCCCGGTGGGGATATATGGCTACACCTTC
-	TRBV3-1	TRBJ2-1	17	TRBD2	CASSQDAASGVQVRQFF	TGTGCCAGCAGCCAAGATGCGGCTAGCGGGGTACAGGTTCGGCAGTTCTTC
-	TRBV5-1	TRBJ2-2	14	-	CASSSGTVTGELFF	TGCGCCAGCAGCTCCGGGACTGTCACCGGGGAGCTGTTTTTT
-	TRBV12-3/TRBV12-4	TRBJ1-1	12	-	CASSYCCTEAFF	TGTGCCAGCAGTTACTGTTGCACTGAAGCTTTCTTT
few	TRBV10-3	TRBJ2-1	16	TRBD2	CAISLTSGGSYNEQFF	TGTGCCATCAGTCTAACTAGCGGGGGCTCCTACAATGAGCAGTTCTTC
-	TRBV20-1	TRBJ2-3	13	TRBD1	CSALTGLTDTQYF	TGCAGTGCCTTGACAGGGCTAACAGATACGCAGTATTTT
few	TRBV20-1	TRBJ2-3	14	TRBD2	CSVEGGGAADTQYF	TGCAGTGTCGAGGGCGGGGGGGCGGCAGATACGCAGTATTTT
-	TRBV6-6	TRBJ2-2	14	-	CASEPGLNTGELFF	TGTGCCTCTGAACCGGGACTGAACACCGGGGAGCTGTTTTTT
many	TRBV19	TRBJ1-5	13	-	CASSISGGGTQHF	TGTGCCAGTAGTATTTCCGGGGGTGGCACCCAGCATTTT
few	TRBV3-1	TRBJ2-1	15	-	CASSPDRGSYNEQFF	TGTGCCAGCAGCCCAGATCGGGGATCCTACAATGAGCAGTTCTTC
few	TRBV12-3/TRBV12-4	TRBJ1-1	12	-	CASVKGYTEAFF	TGTGCCAGCGTAAAAGGGTACACTGAAGCTTTCTTT
few	TRBV4-3	TRBJ1-2	16	-	CASSQGVGSLYYGYTF	TGCGCCAGCAGCCAAGGGGTTGGGAGTCTTTACTATGGCTACACCTTC
once	TRBV9	TRBJ2-3	14	-	CASSTPLAADTQYF	TGTGCCAGCAGCACCCCGCTGGCCGCAGATACGCAGTATTTT
-	TRBV4-2	TRBJ1-2	15	-	CASSQDPANLYGYTF	TGTGCCAGCAGCCAAGATCCCGCCAACCTCTATGGCTACACCTTC
few	TRBV4-2	TRBJ2-1	16	TRBD2	CASSQDRSGGYNEQFF	TGTGCCAGCAGCCAAGATCGGAGCGGGGGGTACAATGAGCAGTTCTTC
few	TRBV3-2	TRBJ1-5	17	-	CASSQDPRQGGNQPQHF	TGTGCCAGCAGCCAAGATCCCCGACAGGGGGGCAATCAGCCCCAGCATTTT
-	TRBV25-1	TRBJ2-5	17	-	CASSEGLGPNHGRTQYF	TGTGCCAGCAGTGAAGGGTTAGGACCTAACCACGGTAGGACCCAGTACTTC
few	TRBV5-5	TRBJ2-7	15	TRBD1	CASSLGDSPFYEQYF	TGTGCCAGCAGCTTGGGGGACAGTCCCTTCTACGAGCAGTACTTC
few	TRBV27	TRBJ1-1	11	TRBD1	CASSRGPEAFF	TGTGCCAGCAGCAGGGGGCCTGAAGCTTTCTTT
-	TRBV4-3	TRBJ2-1	13	-	CASRFATSNEQFF	TGCGCCAGCAGATTCGCGACTAGTAATGAGCAGTTCTTC
few	TRBV30	TRBJ2-7	15	TRBD1	CAWAHTGGVFYEQYF	TGTGCCTGGGCCCACACAGGGGGTGTTTTCTACGAGCAGTACTTC
many	TRBV14	TRBJ2-1	16	TRBD2	CASSRLGGSGGNEQFF	TGTGCCAGCAGCCGCCTTGGGGGTAGCGGGGGCAATGAGCAGTTCTTC
-	TRBV27	TRBJ2-3	12	-	CASSPGISAQYF	TGTGCCAGCAGTCCCGGAATATCGGCGCAGTATTTT
-	TRBV7-8	TRBJ1-6	16	-	CASSLFRGSGNSPLHF	TGTGCCAGCAGCTTATTTCGGGGGTCGGGTAATTCACCCCTCCACTTT
-	TRBV6-5	TRBJ1-3	13	-	CASSYGSGNTIYF	TGTGCCAGCAGTTACGGGTCGGGAAACACCATATATTTT
many	TRBV11-2	TRBJ1-2	15	-	CASSPRGGGNYGYTF	TGTGCCAGCTCGCCCAGGGGAGGGGGAAACTATGGCTACACCTTC
-	TRBV7-2	TRBJ2-3	15	-	CASSFKRGYTDTQYF	TGTGCCAGCAGCTTTAAGAGGGGGTACACAGATACGCAGTATTTT
few	TRBV10-3	TRBJ2-2	13	TRBD1	CALGGRVGGELFF	TGTGCCCTAGGGGGCAGAGTTGGCGGGGAGCTGTTTTTT
-	TRBV7-9	TRBJ2-5	16	TRBD2	CASSFRGERGKETQYF	TGTGCCAGCAGCTTTCGCGGCGAGCGGGGAAAAGAGACCCAGTACTTC
-	TRBV6-2/TRBV6-3	TRBJ2-6	16	TRBD1	CASRAQGAAGANVLTF	TGTGCCAGCAGGGCCCAGGGGGCGGCTGGGGCCAACGTCCTGACTTTC
few	TRBV28	TRBJ1-5	14	TRBD1	CASQTGYSNQPQHF	TGTGCCAGCCAGACAGGGTATAGCAATCAGCCCCAGCATTTT
-	TRBV4-1	TRBJ1-3	16	-	CASSPREGGTGNTIYF	TGCGCCAGCAGCCCCCGGGAGGGTGGCACTGGAAACACCATATATTTT
many	TRBV29-1	TRBJ2-7	13	TRBD1	CSVTGANAYEQYF	TGCAGCGTCACAGGGGCCAATGCCTACGAGCAGTACTTC
few	TRBV27	TRBJ1-6	13	-	CASSLVGESPLHF	TGTGCCAGCAGTTTAGTAGGGGAATCACCCCTCCACTTT
-	TRBV4-1	TRBJ2-5	15	-	CASSQATGWGETQYF	TGCGCCAGCAGCCAGGCAACAGGGTGGGGGGAGACCCAGTACTTC
few	TRBV7-9	TRBJ1-5	14	-	CASSPVGRDQPQHF	TGTGCCAGCAGCCCTGTCGGACGGGATCAGCCCCAGCATTTT
-	TRBV9	TRBJ2-3	16	TRBD2	CASSAGLADVTDTQYF	TGTGCCAGCAGCGCCGGACTAGCGGATGTCACAGATACGCAGTATTTT
few	TRBV10-3	TRBJ1-1	14	-	CAISGGGMNTEAFF	TGTGCCATCAGCGGAGGGGGGATGAACACTGAAGCTTTCTTT
few	TRBV7-9	TRBJ2-5	16	TRBD1	CASSSRTGGDRETQYF	TGTGCCAGCAGCTCTAGGACAGGGGGTGATCGAGAGACCCAGTACTTC
-	TRBV18	TRBJ1-5	13	-	CASSLDISSPQHF	TGTGCCAGCTCACTCGACATCTCTTCACCCCAGCATTTT